The 16 T cell receptor beta chains below all came from one sample that was sequenced in a study of blood T cell repertoires in COVID-19. The repertoire was sequenced with immunoSEQ multiplex PCR; TCRdb's copy has only in-frame clones and lacks some. The table records approximately 59,000 clones, about 81% of them present only once. The sequencing sample was made of peripheral blood. The source is a man older than 75 with acute or convalescent COVID-19.

The chain couples TRBV6-6 to TRBJ1-2; D is perhaps TRBD1 (5 bases). Trimming left V 8 bases short and J 2 bases short, with 12 bases between. The CDR3 has 13 amino acids. CDR1 and CDR2 from the germline V gene are MNHNY and SVGAGI (reference sequence). The chain's CDR3 is CASGATSNYGYTF. CDR3 bases: TGTGCCAGCGGGGCCACATCAAACTATGGCTACACCTTC.

The chain employs TRBV7-8 and TRBJ2-1; D is unclear. Trimming took 1 base from V and 3 from J, leaving 16 bases between them. Per germline, CDR1 SGHVS and CDR2 FQNEAQ. The CDR3 covers 17 residues. The CDR3 loop is CASSLVYTTADYNEQFF. In DNA, the CDR3 is TGTGCCAGCAGCTTAGTTTATACTACCGCTGACTACAATGAGCAGTTCTTC.

This clone occurred a few times. This chain uses TRBV3-1 (or the pseudogene TRBV3-2) with TRBJ1-3; the D gene is possibly TRBD1 (5 bases). Trimming removed 5 bases from V and 3 bases from J, with 17 bases in between. Germline CDR1 reads LGHDT; CDR2 reads YNNKEL (reference sequence). There are 16 residues in the CDR3. CDR3 nucleotide sequence: TGTGCCAGCAGCTTGCAGGGTTTTTCGCGTGGAAACACCATATATTTT. As protein: CASSLQGFSRGNTIYF.

This chain links TRBV27 with TRBJ1-5; the D gene is possibly TRBD1 (5 bases). There are 14 residues in the CDR3. V dropped 10 bases and J dropped 10 bases, with 23 bases sitting between them. Germline assignment: CDR1 MNHEY and CDR2 SMNVEV (reference sequence). The CDR3: CAIGLGLGGEPQHF. The DNA for the CDR3 is TGTGCCATCGGACTAGGACTCGGGGGGGAACCCCAGCATTTT.

Comments on this clone: The junction departs from the called germline gene at one end, perhaps through a read error. The chain is built from TRBV7-7 and TRBJ2-3; D is undetermined. This CDR3 region has 16 residues. CDR1 SSHAT and CDR2 FNYEAQ come from the germline V gene (reference sequence). The CDR3 DNA reads as TGTGCTAGCAGCTCGGGTACCCAACCGGGCACAGATACGCAGTATTTT. As protein: CASSSGTQPGTDTQYF.

This sequence joins TRBV19 and TRBJ1-2, with unresolved D. The CDR3 loop spans 15 amino acids. CDR1 is LNHDA, CDR2 SQIVND, per germline (reference sequence). V was shortened by 7 bases and J by 0 bases, with 15 bases between the two germline ends. CDR3 nucleotide sequence: TGTGCCAGTAACCTCCCGGCAGGCACTAACTATGGCTACACCTTC. As protein: CASNLPAGTNYGYTF.

The rearrangement links TRBV2 to TRBJ1-2, with 11 bases aligning to TRBD1. The J segment lost 4 bases and the V segment lost 5 bases, leaving 6 bases of the junction unmatched. CDR3 length equals 15 residues. Looked up from germline, CDR1 is SNHLY and CDR2 is FYNNEI. The CDR3, as DNA: TGTGCCAGCAGTCCCGGACAGGGGGCCGCCTATGGCTACACCTTC. Protein product: CASSPGQGAAYGYTF.

A single count supports this clone. The CDR3 DNA is TGTGCCTGGAGTGTTCGTCAGGGGAATTCACCCCTCCACTTT. It specifies CAWSVRQGNSPLHF. The chain combines TRBV30 with TRBJ1-6, with D perhaps matching TRBD1 (6 bases). Germline V gives CDR1 GTSNPN, CDR2 SVGIG (reference sequence). Trimming pared 0 bases from V and 7 bases from J, leaving 10 bases between. The CDR3 totals 14 residues.

This chain uses TRBV4-1 with TRBJ2-7, with 7 bases matching TRBD1. Germline trimming cut 2 bases from V and 2 bases from J; bases unmatched to any gene: 6. From germline, CDR1 is MGHRA and CDR2 YSYEKL. The CDR3 loop spans 15 amino acids. The DNA of the CDR3 is TGCGCCAGCAGCCAACCGACAGGGAAACCCTACGAGCAGTACTTC. Amino acid sequence: CASSQPTGKPYEQYF.

This clone appeared once. The chain uses TRBV30 and TRBJ2-5, with D possibly being TRBD1 (5 bases). Germline assignment: CDR1 GTSNPN and CDR2 SVGIG (reference sequence). V was cut by 6 bases and J by 5 bases, with 10 bases left in between. The CDR3 contains 11 residues. DNA of the CDR3: TGTGCCTGTCGGTCAGGGGAGACCCAGTACTTC. Translating it yields CACRSGETQYF.

The CDR3 DNA follows: TGTGCCAGCAGCCCGACTAGCGATGAGCAGTTCTTC. It is translated as CASSPTSDEQFF. This chain uses TRBV5-4 with TRBJ2-1; TRBD2 matches at 8 bases. The CDR3 contains 12 residues. The J segment lost 8 bases and the V segment lost 4 bases, leaving 2 bases of the junction unmatched. From germline, CDR1 is SGHNT and CDR2 YYREEE (reference sequence).

J is TRBJ2-7 and V is TRBV7-2, with 9 bases identical to TRBD2. This CDR3 region has 15 residues. In germline, CDR1 is SGHTA, CDR2 FQGNSA. V was clipped by 1 base and J by 4 bases; unmatched bases: 5. CDR3 in amino acids: CASSLVAGDLYEQYF. CDR3 coding DNA: TGTGCCAGCAGCTTAGTAGCGGGAGATTTATACGAGCAGTACTTC.

This chain joins TRBV3-1 (or the pseudogene TRBV3-2) and TRBJ1-1; weak D call: TRBD1 (6 bases). CDR1 and CDR2 (germline): LGHDT, YNNKEL (reference sequence). V lost 4 bases and J lost 2, with 17 bases in between. The CDR3 spans 16 residues. The CDR3 bases are TGTGCCAGCAGCCCCCAGGCGGGCAGGGGTAACACTGAAGCTTTCTTT. This sequence encodes CASSPQAGRGNTEAFF.

The chain carries TRBV10-3 and TRBJ2-3, with TRBD2 identical over 8 bases. This CDR3 spans 13 amino acids. Germline V gene sequence: CDR1 ENHRY, CDR2 SYGVKD. The junction had 10 bases not matched to a gene; V was cut back by 11 bases and J by 6 bases. This CDR3 reads CASLKAGGDTQYF. CDR3 sequence (DNA): TGTGCCTCGTTGAAGGCGGGAGGCGATACGCAGTATTTT.

Notes on this clone: Other DNA sequences from this sample encode an identical CDR3 as well. J is TRBJ1-1 and V is TRBV2; D gene ambiguous. Germline V gives CDR1 SNHLY, CDR2 FYNNEI. The CDR3 spans 13 residues. Between the trimmed V and J ends, which lost 6 bases and 0 bases, there was a span of 8 bases. The CDR3 sequence is CASRFRLNTEAFF. CDR3 nucleotides: TGTGCCAGCAGATTCAGGTTGAACACTGAAGCTTTCTTT. Full variable domain (rest looked up from reference TRBV2 and TRBJ1-1): EPEVTQTPSHQVTQMGQEVILRCVPISNHLYFYWYRQILGQKVEFLVSFYNNEISEKSEIFDDQFSVERPDGSNFTLKIRSTKLEDSAMYFCASRFRLNTEAFFGQGTRLTVV.

This clone was recorded a few times. This chain joins TRBV29-1 and TRBJ1-1, with 7 bases lining up with TRBD1. The germline V gene encodes CDR1 SQVTM and CDR2 ANQGSEA. The CDR3 spans 13 residues. V lost 4 bases to trimming and J lost 5 bases; unmatched junction nucleotides: 7. In DNA, the CDR3 is TGCAGCGTTGTCGCAGGGGGATGGACTGAAGCTTTCTTT. Encoded protein: CSVVAGGWTEAFF.